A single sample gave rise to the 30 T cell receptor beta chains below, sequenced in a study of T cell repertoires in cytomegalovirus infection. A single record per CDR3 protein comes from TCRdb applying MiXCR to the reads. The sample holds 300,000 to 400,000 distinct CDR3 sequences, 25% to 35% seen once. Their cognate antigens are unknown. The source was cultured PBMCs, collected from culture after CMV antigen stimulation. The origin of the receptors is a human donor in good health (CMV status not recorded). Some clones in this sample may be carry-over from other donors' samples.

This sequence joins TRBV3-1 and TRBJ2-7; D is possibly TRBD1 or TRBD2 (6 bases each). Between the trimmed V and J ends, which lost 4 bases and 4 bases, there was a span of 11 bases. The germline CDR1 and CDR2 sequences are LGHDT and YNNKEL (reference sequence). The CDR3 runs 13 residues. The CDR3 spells CASSRGTQYEQYF. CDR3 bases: TGTGCCAGCAGCCGCGGGACACAATACGAGCAGTACTTC.

The CDR3 region has the DNA TGCAGTGCTAGATTAGGGATCTACGAGCAGTACTTC. Its protein product is CSARLGIYEQYF. The rearrangement uses TRBV20-1 and TRBJ2-7; D is ambiguous. Trimming left V 2 bases short and J 3 bases short, with 8 bases between. The CDR3 has 12 amino acids. CDR1 DFQATT and CDR2 SNEGSKA come from the germline V gene (reference sequence).

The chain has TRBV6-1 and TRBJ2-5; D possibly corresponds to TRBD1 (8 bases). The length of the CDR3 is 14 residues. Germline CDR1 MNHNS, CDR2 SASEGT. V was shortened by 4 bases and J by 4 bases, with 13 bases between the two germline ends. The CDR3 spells CASSGTGRGETQYF. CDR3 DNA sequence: TGTGCCAGCAGTGGGACAGGGAGGGGAGAGACCCAGTACTTC.

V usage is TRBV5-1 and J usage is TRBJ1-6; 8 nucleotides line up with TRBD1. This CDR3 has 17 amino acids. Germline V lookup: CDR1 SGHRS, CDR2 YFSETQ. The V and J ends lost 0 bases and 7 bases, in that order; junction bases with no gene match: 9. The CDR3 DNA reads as TGCGCCAGCAGCTTGGGGACAGGGACGTCTCCAAATTCACCCCTCCACTTT. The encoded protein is CASSLGTGTSPNSPLHF.

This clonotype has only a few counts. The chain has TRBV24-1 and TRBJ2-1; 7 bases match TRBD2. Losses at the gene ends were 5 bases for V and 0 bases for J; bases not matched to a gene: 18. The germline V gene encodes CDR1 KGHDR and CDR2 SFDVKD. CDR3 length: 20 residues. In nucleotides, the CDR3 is TGTGCCACCAGTGGGGGGGGACGGCGTCGGGACCGAAGCTCCTACAATGAGCAGTTCTTC. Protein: CATSGGGRRRDRSSYNEQFF.

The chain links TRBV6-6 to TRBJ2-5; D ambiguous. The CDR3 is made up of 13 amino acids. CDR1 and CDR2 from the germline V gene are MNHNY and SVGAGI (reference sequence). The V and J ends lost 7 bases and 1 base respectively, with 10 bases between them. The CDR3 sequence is CASTRKSQETQYF. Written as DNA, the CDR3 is TGTGCCAGCACCCGTAAGAGCCAAGAGACCCAGTACTTC.

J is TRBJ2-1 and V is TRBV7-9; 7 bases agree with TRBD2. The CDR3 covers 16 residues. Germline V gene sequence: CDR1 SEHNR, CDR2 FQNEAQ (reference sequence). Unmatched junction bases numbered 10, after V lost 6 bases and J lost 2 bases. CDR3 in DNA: TGTGCCAGCAGACCCCCAGTAGCGGGTGCCTACAATGAGCAGTTCTTC. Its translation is CASRPPVAGAYNEQFF. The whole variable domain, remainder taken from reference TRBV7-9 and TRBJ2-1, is DTGVSQNPRHKITKRGQNVTFRCDPISEHNRLYWYRQTLGQGPEFLTYFQNEAQLEKSRLLSDRFSAERPKGSFSTLEIQRTEQGDSAMYLCASRPPVAGAYNEQFFGPGTRLTVL.

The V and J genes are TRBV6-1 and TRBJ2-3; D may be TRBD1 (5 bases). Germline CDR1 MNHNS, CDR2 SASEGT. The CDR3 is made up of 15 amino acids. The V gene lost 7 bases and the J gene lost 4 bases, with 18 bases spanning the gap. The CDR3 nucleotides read TGTGCCAGCACCGAGGACAACTCCCATTCAGATACGCAGTATTTT. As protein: CASTEDNSHSDTQYF.

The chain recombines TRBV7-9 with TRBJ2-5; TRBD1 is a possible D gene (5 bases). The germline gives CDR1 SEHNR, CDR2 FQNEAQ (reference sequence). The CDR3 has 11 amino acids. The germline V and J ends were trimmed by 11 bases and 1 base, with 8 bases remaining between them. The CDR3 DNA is TGTGCCTCCCAGGGCCAAGAGACCCAGTACTTC. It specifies CASQGQETQYF.

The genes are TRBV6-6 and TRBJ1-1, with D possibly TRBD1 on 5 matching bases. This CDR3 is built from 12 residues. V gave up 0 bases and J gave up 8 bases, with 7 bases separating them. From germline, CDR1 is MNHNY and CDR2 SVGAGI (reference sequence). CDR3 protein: CASSYSSGEAFF. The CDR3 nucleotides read TGTGCCAGCAGTTACTCGTCAGGGGAAGCTTTCTTT.

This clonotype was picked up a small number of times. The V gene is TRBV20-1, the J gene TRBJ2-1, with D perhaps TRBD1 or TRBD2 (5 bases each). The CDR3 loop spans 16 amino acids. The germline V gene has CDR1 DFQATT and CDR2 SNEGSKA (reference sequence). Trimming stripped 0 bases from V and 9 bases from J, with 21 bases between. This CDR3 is CSARDRSVGGLGEQFF. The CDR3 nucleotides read TGCAGTGCTAGAGACCGTAGCGTTGGGGGATTAGGTGAGCAGTTCTTC.

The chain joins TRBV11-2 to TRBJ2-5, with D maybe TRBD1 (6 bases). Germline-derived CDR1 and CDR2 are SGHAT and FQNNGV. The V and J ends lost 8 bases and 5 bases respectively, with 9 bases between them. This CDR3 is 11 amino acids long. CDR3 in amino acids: CASAGVETQYF. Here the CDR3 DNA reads TGTGCCAGCGCAGGGGTGGAGACCCAGTACTTC.

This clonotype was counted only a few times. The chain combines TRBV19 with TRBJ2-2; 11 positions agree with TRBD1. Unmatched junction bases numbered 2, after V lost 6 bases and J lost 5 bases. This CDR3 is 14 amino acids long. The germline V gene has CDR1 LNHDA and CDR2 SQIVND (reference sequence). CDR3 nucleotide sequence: TGTGCCAGTAGCCGGGACAGGGGGACCGGGGAGCTGTTTTTT. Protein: CASSRDRGTGELFF. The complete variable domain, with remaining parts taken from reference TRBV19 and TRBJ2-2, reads DGGITQSPKYLFRKEGQNVTLSCEQNLNHDAMYWYRQDPGQGLRLIYYSQIVNDFQKGDIAEGYSVSREKKESFPLTVTSAQKNPTAFYLCASSRDRGTGELFFGEGSRLTVL.

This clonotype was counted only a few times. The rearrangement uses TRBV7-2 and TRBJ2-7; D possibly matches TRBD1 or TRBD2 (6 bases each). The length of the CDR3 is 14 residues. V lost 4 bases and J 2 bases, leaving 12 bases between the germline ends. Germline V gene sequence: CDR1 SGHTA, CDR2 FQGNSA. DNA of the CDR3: TGTGCCAGCAGCTCCCGGGGGCCCACCTACGAGCAGTACTTC. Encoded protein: CASSSRGPTYEQYF.

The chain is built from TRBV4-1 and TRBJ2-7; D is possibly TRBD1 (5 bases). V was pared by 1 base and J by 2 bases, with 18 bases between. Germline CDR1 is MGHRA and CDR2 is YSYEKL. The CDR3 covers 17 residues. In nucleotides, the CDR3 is TGCGCCAGCAGCCAAGTAATTCAGGGCCAGAGAGCCTACGAGCAGTACTTC. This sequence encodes CASSQVIQGQRAYEQYF.

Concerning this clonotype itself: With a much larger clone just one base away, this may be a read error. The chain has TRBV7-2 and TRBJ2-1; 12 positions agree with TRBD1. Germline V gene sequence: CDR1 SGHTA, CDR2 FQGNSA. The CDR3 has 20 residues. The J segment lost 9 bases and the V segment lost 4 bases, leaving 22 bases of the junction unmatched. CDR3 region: CASSYLGTGGFFSLRSEQFF. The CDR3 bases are TGTGCCAGCAGCTACCTGGGGACAGGGGGCTTCTTTTCGCTCCGCAGTGAGCAGTTCTTC.

In DNA form, the CDR3 reads TGTGCCAGCAGCTTCCCCGGGACCCCCCACGAGCAGTACTTC. Protein sequence: CASSFPGTPHEQYF. V usage is TRBV7-9 and J usage is TRBJ2-7, with D perhaps matching TRBD1 or TRBD2 (5 bases each). Germline values: CDR1 SEHNR, CDR2 FQNEAQ (reference sequence). V dropped 3 bases and J dropped 5 bases, with 14 bases sitting between them. The CDR3 extends over 14 amino acids.

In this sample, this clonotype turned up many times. This CDR3 is CASSRNLAGTKGELFF. The DNA of the CDR3 is TGTGCCAGCAGCCGCAACTTAGCGGGTACGAAGGGGGAGCTGTTTTTT. The V gene is TRBV12-3 or TRBV12-4, the J gene TRBJ2-2, with 7 bases aligning to TRBD2. The V segment lost 6 bases and the J segment 8 bases; nucleotides outside the gene matches: 15. This CDR3 has 16 residues.

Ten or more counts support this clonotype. The CDR3, as DNA: TGTGCCAGCAGCTACGGGGCCATGAACACTGAAGCTTTCTTT. It specifies CASSYGAMNTEAFF. The chain has TRBV5-8 and TRBJ1-1; TRBD1 might be the D (5 bases). The CDR3 loop spans 14 amino acids. Looked up from germline, CDR1 is SGHTS and CDR2 is YDEGEE. V dropped 3 bases and J dropped 0 bases, with 9 bases sitting between them.

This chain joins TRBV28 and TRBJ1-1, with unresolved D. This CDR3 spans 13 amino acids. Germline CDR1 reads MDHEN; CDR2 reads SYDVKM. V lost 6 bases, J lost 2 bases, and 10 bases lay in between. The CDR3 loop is CASRPMGNTEAFF. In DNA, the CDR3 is TGTGCCAGCAGACCGATGGGAAACACTGAAGCTTTCTTT.

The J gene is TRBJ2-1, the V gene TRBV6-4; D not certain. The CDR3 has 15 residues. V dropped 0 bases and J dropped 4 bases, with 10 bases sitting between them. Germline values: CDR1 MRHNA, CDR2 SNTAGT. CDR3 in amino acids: CASSDSNSLYNEQFF. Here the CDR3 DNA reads TGTGCCAGCAGTGACTCGAACAGCTTGTACAATGAGCAGTTCTTC.

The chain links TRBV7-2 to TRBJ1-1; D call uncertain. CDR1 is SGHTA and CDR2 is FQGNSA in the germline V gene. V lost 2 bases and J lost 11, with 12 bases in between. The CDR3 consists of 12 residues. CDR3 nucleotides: TGTGCCAGCAGCTTAAGGGCTCCGTACGCTTTCTTT. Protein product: CASSLRAPYAFF.

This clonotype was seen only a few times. CDR3 region: CATGTGSSGNTIYF. In DNA, the CDR3 is TGTGCCACCGGGACGGGGAGCTCTGGAAACACCATATATTTT. The V gene is TRBV19, the J gene TRBJ1-3, with TRBD1 as a possible D gene (5 bases). V lost 10 bases to trimming and J lost 0 bases, with 13 bases between them. The CDR3 runs to 14 residues. The V gene's germline CDR1 is LNHDA and CDR2 SQIVND (reference sequence).

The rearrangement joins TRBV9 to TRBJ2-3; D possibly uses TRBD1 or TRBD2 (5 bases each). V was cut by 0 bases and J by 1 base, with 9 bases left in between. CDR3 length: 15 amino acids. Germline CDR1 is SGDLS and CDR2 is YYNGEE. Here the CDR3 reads CASSVGMGGTDTQYF. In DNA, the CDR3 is TGTGCCAGCAGCGTAGGAATGGGGGGCACAGATACGCAGTATTTT.

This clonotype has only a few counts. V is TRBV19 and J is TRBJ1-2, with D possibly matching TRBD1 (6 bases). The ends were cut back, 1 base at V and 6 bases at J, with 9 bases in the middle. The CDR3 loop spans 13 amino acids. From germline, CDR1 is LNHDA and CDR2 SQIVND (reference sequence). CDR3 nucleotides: TGTGCCAGTAGTATAGTTCGACAGGATGGCTACACCTTC. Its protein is CASSIVRQDGYTF.

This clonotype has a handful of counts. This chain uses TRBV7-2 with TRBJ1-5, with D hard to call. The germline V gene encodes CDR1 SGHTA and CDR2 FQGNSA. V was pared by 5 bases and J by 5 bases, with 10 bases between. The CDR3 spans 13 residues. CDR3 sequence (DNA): TGTGCCAGCAGCAGGAGCCCCGATCAGCCCCAGCATTTT. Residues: CASSRSPDQPQHF. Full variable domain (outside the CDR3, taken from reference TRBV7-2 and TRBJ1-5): GAGVSQSPSNKVTEKGKDVELRCDPISGHTALYWYRQSLGQGLEFLIYFQGNSAPDKSGLPSDRFSAERTGGSVSTLTIQRTQQEDSAVYLCASSRSPDQPQHFGDGTRLSIL.

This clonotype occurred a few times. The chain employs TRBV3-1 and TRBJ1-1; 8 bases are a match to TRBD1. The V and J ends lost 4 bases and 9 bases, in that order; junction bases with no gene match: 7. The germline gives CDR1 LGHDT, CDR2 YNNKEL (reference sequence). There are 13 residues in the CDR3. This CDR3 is CASSPTGERKAFF. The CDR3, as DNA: TGTGCCAGCAGCCCGACAGGGGAGAGGAAAGCTTTCTTT.

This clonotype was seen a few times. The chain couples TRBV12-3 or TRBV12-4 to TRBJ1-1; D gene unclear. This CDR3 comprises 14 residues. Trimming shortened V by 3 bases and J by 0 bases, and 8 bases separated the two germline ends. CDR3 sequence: CASSLSRLNTEAFF. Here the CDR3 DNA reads TGTGCCAGCAGTTTGAGCCGGTTGAACACTGAAGCTTTCTTT.

DNA for the CDR3: TGTGCCAGCAGTTTCTCCCGGGGGGGCACCTCCTACGAGCAGTACTTC. This codes for CASSFSRGGTSYEQYF. The chain recombines TRBV27 with TRBJ2-7; 8 nucleotides agree with TRBD2. Germline V gene sequence: CDR1 MNHEY, CDR2 SMNVEV (reference sequence). This CDR3 region has 16 residues. V trimming: 3 bases; J trimming: 0 bases; junction bases outside the gene matches: 7.

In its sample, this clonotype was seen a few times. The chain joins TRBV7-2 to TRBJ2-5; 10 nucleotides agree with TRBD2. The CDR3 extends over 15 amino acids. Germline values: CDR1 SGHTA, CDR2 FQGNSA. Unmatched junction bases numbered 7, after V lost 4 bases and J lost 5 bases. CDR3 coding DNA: TGTGCCAGCAGCTCAAGTGGGACTAGCGTGGAGACCCAGTACTTC. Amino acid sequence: CASSSSGTSVETQYF.